One sample yielded the 21 T cell receptor beta chains listed below, sequenced in a study of cytomegalovirus exposure and HLA in healthy donors. With 60 Vbeta and 13 Jbeta primers, the PCR was carried out. Sequenced by immunoSEQ multiplex PCR; TCRdb stores in-frame clones only, minus some. This table holds roughly 190,000 clones, roughly 80% found once. Sequencing was performed on PBMCs. The source of these receptors is a woman aged 25 to 39 in good health and CMV-seropositive.

This CDR3 is CASSRASIIDTGELFF. CDR3 DNA: TGTGCCAGCAGCCGAGCTAGTATAATTGACACCGGGGAGCTGTTTTTT. The rearrangement joins TRBV7-8 to TRBJ2-2; D unresolved. The CDR3 is made up of 16 amino acids. Trimming took off 5 bases at V and 3 bases at J, with 16 bases between the two ends. Germline V gene data show CDR1 as SGHVS and CDR2 as FQNEAQ.

This clone has just a few counts. V usage is TRBV7-2 and J usage is TRBJ2-2; TRBD2 agrees at 7 bases. Germline V lookup: CDR1 SGHTA, CDR2 FQGNSA. The ends lost 2 bases at V and 7 bases at J; junction bases unmatched: 10. This CDR3 has 16 residues. The CDR3 reads CASSLLGTTTYGELFF. The CDR3 bases are TGTGCCAGCAGCTTATTGGGGACTACGACTTACGGGGAGCTGTTTTTT.

V and J are TRBV6-6 and TRBJ1-5, with D possibly matching TRBD1 (6 bases). V lost 4 bases, J lost 10 bases, and 17 bases lay in between. The CDR3 has 14 amino acids. CDR1 MNHNY and CDR2 SVGAGI come from the germline V gene (reference sequence). Written as DNA, the CDR3 is TGTGCCAGCAGTTTGGACAGCCCCCCAACTCCCCAGCATTTT. This encodes CASSLDSPPTPQHF.

This sequence joins TRBV27 and TRBJ1-2; D remains unclear. Looked up from germline, CDR1 is MNHEY and CDR2 is SMNVEV (reference sequence). The CDR3 is 15 amino acids. Trimming stripped 8 bases from V and 1 base from J, with 17 bases between. CDR3 nucleotides: TGTGCCAGCGCCGAGCGACCGGGTCTTAACTATGGCTACACCTTC. Residues: CASAERPGLNYGYTF.

This clone was counted many times. The chain carries TRBV4-2 and TRBJ1-3, with 7 bases identical to TRBD1. Germline lookup yields CDR1 LGHNA and CDR2 YNFKEQ. The V and J ends lost 1 base and 4 bases, in that order; junction bases with no gene match: 10. This CDR3 region has 17 residues. CDR3 region: CASSQGGQGVVGNTIYF. The CDR3 nucleotides read TGTGCCAGCAGCCAAGGAGGCCAGGGGGTCGTCGGAAACACCATATATTTT.

The V gene is TRBV2, the J gene TRBJ2-7; D may be TRBD1 (6 bases). The CDR3 covers 14 residues. V gave up 2 bases and J gave up 4 bases, with 12 bases separating them. In germline, CDR1 is SNHLY, CDR2 FYNNEI. The CDR3 nucleotides are TGTGCCAGCAGTGAAATGGGACACCCGTACGAGCAGTACTTC. This translates into CASSEMGHPYEQYF.

The rearrangement links TRBV6-5 to TRBJ2-3; perhaps TRBD1 as D (5 bases). This CDR3 contains 15 residues. V was cut by 7 bases and J by 2 bases, with 16 bases left in between. From germline, CDR1 is MNHEY and CDR2 SVGAGI. CDR3 loop: CASTLRGSSTDTQYF. CDR3 sequence (DNA): TGTGCCAGCACATTAAGGGGCAGCTCCACAGATACGCAGTATTTT.

The V call is TRBV2, the J call TRBJ2-3; the match to TRBD2 covers 15 bases. Germline V lookup: CDR1 SNHLY, CDR2 FYNNEI. Trimming took 6 bases from V and 0 from J; bases not matched to a gene: 7. CDR3 size: 18 residues. The CDR3 DNA reads TGTGCCAGCAGGCCGGGACTAGCGGGGGGACCTAGCACAGATACGCAGTATTTT. It encodes CASRPGLAGGPSTDTQYF. Full variable domain (remainder filled in from reference TRBV2 and TRBJ2-3): EPEVTQTPSHQVTQMGQEVILRCVPISNHLYFYWYRQILGQKVEFLVSFYNNEISEKSEIFDDQFSVERPDGSNFTLKIRSTKLEDSAMYFCASRPGLAGGPSTDTQYFGPGTRLTVL.

V and J are TRBV9 and TRBJ2-2; 11 bases align to TRBD2. The CDR3 loop spans 16 amino acids. Trimming took 2 bases from V and 7 from J; bases not matched to a gene: 7. Germline values: CDR1 SGDLS, CDR2 YYNGEE. CDR3 in amino acids: CASSVTSGRFGGELFF. In nucleotides, the CDR3 is TGTGCCAGCAGCGTCACTAGCGGGAGATTCGGCGGGGAGCTGTTTTTT.

The chain is built from TRBV29-1 and TRBJ2-5; TRBD2 is a possible D gene (6 bases). Trimming stripped 6 bases from V and 2 bases from J, with 22 bases between. The V gene's germline CDR1 is SQVTM and CDR2 ANQGSEA. This CDR3 is built from 16 residues. The CDR3 coding sequence is TGCAGCGTCGATCAAGGTGGCGGGGTGGCTCAAGAGACCCAGTACTTC. It encodes CSVDQGGGVAQETQYF.

The chain joins TRBV5-4 to TRBJ2-5, with 9 nucleotides matching TRBD2. Judging by the DNA end, TRBJ2-7 fits better; the J call may be wrong. The CDR3 runs 14 residues. Germline CDR1 is SGHNT and CDR2 is YYREEE (reference sequence). In nucleotides, the CDR3 is TGTGCCAGCAGCTTTAGCGGGAGCTCCTACGAGCAGTACTTC. Protein product: CASSFSGSSYEQYF.

CDR3 in DNA: TGTGCCAGTAGCGGACGGCGGGGGGACCTCACAGATACGCAGTATTTT. Protein product: CASSGRRGDLTDTQYF. The V and J genes are TRBV19 and TRBJ2-3, with TRBD2 matching over 8 bases. The trim removed 6 bases at V and 2 bases at J, leaving 10 bases unmatched. Per germline, CDR1 LNHDA and CDR2 SQIVND (reference sequence). This CDR3 has 16 residues. The full variable domain, its missing parts supplied by reference TRBV19 and TRBJ2-3, is DGGITQSPKYLFRKEGQNVTLSCEQNLNHDAMYWYRQDPGQGLRLIYYSQIVNDFQKGDIAEGYSVSREKKESFPLTVTSAQKNPTAFYLCASSGRRGDLTDTQYFGPGTRLTVL.

J is TRBJ2-1 and V is TRBV19; TRBD2 matches at 10 bases. The germline V gene has CDR1 LNHDA and CDR2 SQIVND (reference sequence). The V and J ends lost 4 bases and 8 bases, in that order; junction bases with no gene match: 14. The CDR3 sequence is 17 residues long. CDR3: CASSRGSGLAGVYEQFF. The CDR3 DNA reads TGTGCCAGTAGTAGGGGGTCGGGTCTAGCGGGAGTCTATGAGCAGTTCTTC.

The J gene is TRBJ2-3, the V gene TRBV9, with D unresolved. The CDR3 loop spans 13 amino acids. Trimming stripped 6 bases from V and 5 bases from J, with 13 bases between. Looked up from germline, CDR1 is SGDLS and CDR2 is YYNGEE. CDR3 nucleotides: TGTGCCAGCACCCTAGGTTTAAGAGATACGCAGTATTTT. This sequence encodes CASTLGLRDTQYF.

In its sample, this clone was seen once. This sample includes further DNA sequences coding for the same CDR3. The chain recombines TRBV18 with TRBJ2-3, with unresolved D. The CDR3 sequence is 12 residues long. Per the germline V gene, CDR1 is KGHSH and CDR2 is LQKENI. The V and J ends lost 3 bases and 5 bases respectively, with 6 bases between them. CDR3 coding DNA: TGTGCCAGCTCACCTTCGGGAGATACGCAGTATTTT. It yields the protein CASSPSGDTQYF.

This chain joins TRBV6-1 and TRBJ2-1, with 11 positions matching TRBD2. The V gene end was trimmed by 10 bases and the J gene end by 7 bases; junction bases not matched to a gene: 6. This CDR3 contains 13 residues. Germline loops: CDR1 MNHNS, CDR2 SASEGT. CDR3 nucleotide sequence: TGTGCCACCCTGGCTAGCGGGAGGAATGAGCAGTTCTTC. This encodes CATLASGRNEQFF.

This clone was seen only a few times. The rearrangement links TRBV7-8 to TRBJ1-1; possible D gene TRBD1, 6 bases. The V end was cut by 5 bases, the J end by 3 bases, with 19 bases between. Germline CDR1 reads SGHVS; CDR2 reads FQNEAQ. The CDR3 runs 16 residues. CDR3 sequence (DNA): TGTGCCAGCAGCAGCTCCAAGGGGGTGGTAGACACTGAAGCTTTCTTT. Protein product: CASSSSKGVVDTEAFF.

This chain links TRBV27 with TRBJ1-4, with a tentative D call TRBD1 (5 bases). The CDR3 totals 17 residues. V was clipped by 1 base and J by 5 bases, with 17 bases between them. Per germline, CDR1 MNHEY and CDR2 SMNVEV (reference sequence). In DNA form, the CDR3 reads TGTGCCAGCAGTTTATACTCCTCGGGGGTAATGAATGAAAAACTGTTTTTT. Its translation is CASSLYSSGVMNEKLFF.

The V and J genes are TRBV28 and TRBJ1-2; maybe TRBD1 (5 bases). The germline V and J ends were trimmed by 6 bases and 3 bases, with 20 bases remaining between them. Germline V gene lookup returns CDR1 MDHEN and CDR2 SYDVKM. There are 16 residues in the CDR3. The CDR3 nucleotides read TGTGCCAGCAGACATCAGGGCGCCAAGCTTTACTATGGCTACACCTTC. This encodes CASRHQGAKLYYGYTF.

V usage is TRBV10-3 and J usage is TRBJ2-7, with D possibly being TRBD1 (6 bases). Germline loops: CDR1 ENHRY, CDR2 SYGVKD. This CDR3 is 15 amino acids long. With 6 bases removed from V and 3 bases from J, the gap between germline ends came to 18 bases. CDR3 nucleotides: TGTGCCATCAGCCCACTGTCAGGGGTTAGCTACGAGCAGTACTTC. Amino acids: CAISPLSGVSYEQYF.

The J gene is TRBJ1-2, the V gene TRBV9, with a tentative D call TRBD1 (5 bases). This CDR3 region has 15 residues. Germline CDR1 is SGDLS and CDR2 is YYNGEE. V gave up 0 bases and J gave up 3 bases, with 12 bases separating them. Here the CDR3 reads CASSVGGRDYYGYTF. Written as DNA, the CDR3 is TGTGCCAGCAGCGTAGGCGGCAGGGACTACTATGGCTACACCTTC.